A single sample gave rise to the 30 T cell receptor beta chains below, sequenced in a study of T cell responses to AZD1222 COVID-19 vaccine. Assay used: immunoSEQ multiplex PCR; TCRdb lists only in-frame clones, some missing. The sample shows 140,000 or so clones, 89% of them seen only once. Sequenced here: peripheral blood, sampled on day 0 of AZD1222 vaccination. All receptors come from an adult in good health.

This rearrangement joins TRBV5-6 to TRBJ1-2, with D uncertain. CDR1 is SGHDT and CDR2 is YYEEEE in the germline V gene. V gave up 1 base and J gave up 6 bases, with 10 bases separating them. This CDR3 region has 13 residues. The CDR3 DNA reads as TGTGCCAGCAGCTTGCGGGAAGCTCATGGCTACACCTTC. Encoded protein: CASSLREAHGYTF.

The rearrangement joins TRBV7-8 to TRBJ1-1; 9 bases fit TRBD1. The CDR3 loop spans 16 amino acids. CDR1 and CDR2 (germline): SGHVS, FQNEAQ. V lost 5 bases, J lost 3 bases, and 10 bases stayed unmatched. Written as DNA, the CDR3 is TGTGCCAGCAGCCCGCGGGACAGGGTGATGCACACTGAAGCTTTCTTT. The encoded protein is CASSPRDRVMHTEAFF. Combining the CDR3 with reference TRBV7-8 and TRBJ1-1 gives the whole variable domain GAGVSQSPRYKVAKRGQDVALRCDPISGHVSLFWYQQALGQGPEFLTYFQNEAQLDKSGLPSDRFFAERPEGSVSTLKIQRTQQEDSAVYLCASSPRDRVMHTEAFFGQGTRLTVV.

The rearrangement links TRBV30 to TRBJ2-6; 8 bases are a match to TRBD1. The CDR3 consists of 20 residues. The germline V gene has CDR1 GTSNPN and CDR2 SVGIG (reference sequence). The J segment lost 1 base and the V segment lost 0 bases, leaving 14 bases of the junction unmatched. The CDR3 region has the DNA TGTGCCTGGAGTGTGCCCCGGGCAGGGGGCTTTTATTCTGGGGCCAACGTCCTGACTTTC. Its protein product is CAWSVPRAGGFYSGANVLTF.

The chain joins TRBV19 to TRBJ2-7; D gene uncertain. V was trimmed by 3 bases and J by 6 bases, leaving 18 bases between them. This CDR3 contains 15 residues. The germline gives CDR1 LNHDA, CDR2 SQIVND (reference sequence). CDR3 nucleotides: TGTGCCAGTAGTATGGACGGCTCGACGGTTCGCGAGCAGTACTTC. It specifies CASSMDGSTVREQYF.

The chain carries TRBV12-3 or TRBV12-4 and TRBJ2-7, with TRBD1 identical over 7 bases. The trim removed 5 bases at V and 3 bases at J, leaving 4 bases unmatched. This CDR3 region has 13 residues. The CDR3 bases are TGTGCCAGCAGTCTAAGACAGGGCTACGAGCAGTACTTC. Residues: CASSLRQGYEQYF.

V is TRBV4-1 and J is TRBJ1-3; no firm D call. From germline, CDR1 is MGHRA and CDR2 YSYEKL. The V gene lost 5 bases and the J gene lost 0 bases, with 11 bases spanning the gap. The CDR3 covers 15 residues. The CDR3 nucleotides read TGCGCCAGCAGCGCAAAATGGACCTCTGGAAACACCATATATTTT. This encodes CASSAKWTSGNTIYF.

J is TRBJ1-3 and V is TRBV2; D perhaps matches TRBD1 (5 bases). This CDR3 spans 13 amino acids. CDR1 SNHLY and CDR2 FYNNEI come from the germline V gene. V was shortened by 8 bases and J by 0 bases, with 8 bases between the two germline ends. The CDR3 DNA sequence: TGTGCCAGCGGGGGGAGCTCTGGAAACACCATATATTTT. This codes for CASGGSSGNTIYF.

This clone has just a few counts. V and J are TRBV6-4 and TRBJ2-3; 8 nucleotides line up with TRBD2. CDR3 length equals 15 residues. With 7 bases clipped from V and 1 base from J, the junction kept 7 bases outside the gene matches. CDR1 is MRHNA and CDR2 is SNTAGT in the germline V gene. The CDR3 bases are TGTGCCAGCAAGAATCAAGCGGGGGGCACAGATACGCAGTATTTT. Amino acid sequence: CASKNQAGGTDTQYF.

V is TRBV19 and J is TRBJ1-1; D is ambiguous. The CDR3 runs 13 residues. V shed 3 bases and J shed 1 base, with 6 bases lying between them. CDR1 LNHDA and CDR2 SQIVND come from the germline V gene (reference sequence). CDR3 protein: CASSIRGNTEAFF. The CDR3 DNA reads TGTGCCAGTAGTATTCGGGGGAACACTGAAGCTTTCTTT.

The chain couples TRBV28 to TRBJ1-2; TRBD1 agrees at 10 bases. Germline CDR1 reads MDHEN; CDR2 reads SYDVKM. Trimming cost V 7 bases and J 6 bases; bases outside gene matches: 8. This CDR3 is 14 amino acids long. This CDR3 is CASNPGQGFNGYTF. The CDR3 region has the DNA TGTGCCAGCAACCCGGGACAGGGGTTCAATGGCTACACCTTC.

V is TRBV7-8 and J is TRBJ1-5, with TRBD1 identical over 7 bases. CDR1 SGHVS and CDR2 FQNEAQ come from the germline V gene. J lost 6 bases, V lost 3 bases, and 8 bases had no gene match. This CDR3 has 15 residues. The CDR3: CASSLRQGPTQPQHF. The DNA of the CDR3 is TGTGCCAGCAGCTTGAGACAGGGCCCCACTCAGCCCCAGCATTTT.

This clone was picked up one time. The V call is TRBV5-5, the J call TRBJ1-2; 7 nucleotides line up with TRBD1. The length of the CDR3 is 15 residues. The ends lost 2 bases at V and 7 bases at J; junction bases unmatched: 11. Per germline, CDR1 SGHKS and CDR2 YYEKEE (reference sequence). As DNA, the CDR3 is TGTGCCAGCAGCTTCTCCGGGACAGAGGCGGGTGGCTACACCTTC. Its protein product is CASSFSGTEAGGYTF.

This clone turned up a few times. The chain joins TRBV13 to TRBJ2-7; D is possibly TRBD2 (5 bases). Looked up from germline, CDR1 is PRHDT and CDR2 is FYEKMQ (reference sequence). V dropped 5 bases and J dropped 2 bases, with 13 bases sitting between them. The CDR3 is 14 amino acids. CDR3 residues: CASSPGESTYEQYF. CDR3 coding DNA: TGTGCCAGCAGCCCTGGGGAGAGTACCTACGAGCAGTACTTC.

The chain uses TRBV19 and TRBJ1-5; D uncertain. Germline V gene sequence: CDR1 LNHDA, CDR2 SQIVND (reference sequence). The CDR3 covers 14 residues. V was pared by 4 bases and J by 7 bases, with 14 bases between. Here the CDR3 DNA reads TGTGCCAGTAGTACCCTAACAAGGAACCAGCCCCAGCATTTT. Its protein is CASSTLTRNQPQHF.

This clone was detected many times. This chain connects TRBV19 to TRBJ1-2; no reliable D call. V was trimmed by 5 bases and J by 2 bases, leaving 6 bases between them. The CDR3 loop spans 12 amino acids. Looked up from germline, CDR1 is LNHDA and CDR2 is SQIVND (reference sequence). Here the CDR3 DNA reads TGTGCCAGTAGTGACCTAAACTATGGCTACACCTTC. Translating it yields CASSDLNYGYTF.

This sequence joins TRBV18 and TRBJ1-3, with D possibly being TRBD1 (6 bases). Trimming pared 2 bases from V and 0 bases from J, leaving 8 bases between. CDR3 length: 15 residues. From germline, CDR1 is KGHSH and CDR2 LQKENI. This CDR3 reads CASSPTQGSGNTIYF. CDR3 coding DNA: TGTGCCAGCTCACCAACACAGGGCTCTGGAAACACCATATATTTT.

The CDR3 spells CASSLSRLVPGHATEAFF. The CDR3 DNA reads TGTGCCAGCAGTTTATCTCGACTGGTCCCAGGCCACGCCACTGAAGCTTTCTTT. V gene TRBV28 combines with J gene TRBJ1-1; D is ambiguous. There are 18 residues in the CDR3. Germline V lookup: CDR1 MDHEN, CDR2 SYDVKM. The V gene lost 1 base and the J gene lost 4 bases, with 22 bases spanning the gap.

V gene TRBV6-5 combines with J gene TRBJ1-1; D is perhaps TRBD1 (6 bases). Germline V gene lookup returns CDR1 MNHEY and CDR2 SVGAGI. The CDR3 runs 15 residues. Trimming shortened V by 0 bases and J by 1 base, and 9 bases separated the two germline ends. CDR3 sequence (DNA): TGTGCCAGCAGTTACTCGGTACAGGGGAACACTGAAGCTTTCTTT. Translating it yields CASSYSVQGNTEAFF.

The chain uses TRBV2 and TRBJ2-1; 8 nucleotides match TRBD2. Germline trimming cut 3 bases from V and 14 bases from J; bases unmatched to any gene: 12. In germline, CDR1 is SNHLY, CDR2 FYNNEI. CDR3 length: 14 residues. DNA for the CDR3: TGTGCCAGCAGTGACGTTGGGGCTAGCGGGTTCAAGTTCTTC. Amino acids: CASSDVGASGFKFF.

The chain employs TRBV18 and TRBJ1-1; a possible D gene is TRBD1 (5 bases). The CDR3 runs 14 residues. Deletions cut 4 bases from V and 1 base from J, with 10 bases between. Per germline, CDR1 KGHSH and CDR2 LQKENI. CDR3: CASSRNTGNTEAFF. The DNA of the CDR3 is TGTGCCAGCTCACGGAACACAGGGAACACTGAAGCTTTCTTT.

The CDR3 DNA sequence: TGCGCCAGCAGCCAACCCGGGACAGGAGTTGCAACTAATGAAAAACTGTTTTTT. It encodes CASSQPGTGVATNEKLFF. This rearrangement joins TRBV4-1 to TRBJ1-4; TRBD1 matches at 8 bases. The CDR3 runs 18 residues. Germline CDR1 and CDR2: MGHRA and YSYEKL. Trimming took 2 bases from V and 0 from J; bases not matched to a gene: 8.

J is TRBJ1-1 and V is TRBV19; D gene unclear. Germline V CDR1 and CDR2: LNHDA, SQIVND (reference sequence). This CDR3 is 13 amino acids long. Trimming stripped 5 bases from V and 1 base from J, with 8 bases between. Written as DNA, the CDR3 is TGTGCCAGTAGTTCTACTAAGAACACTGAAGCTTTCTTT. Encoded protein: CASSSTKNTEAFF.

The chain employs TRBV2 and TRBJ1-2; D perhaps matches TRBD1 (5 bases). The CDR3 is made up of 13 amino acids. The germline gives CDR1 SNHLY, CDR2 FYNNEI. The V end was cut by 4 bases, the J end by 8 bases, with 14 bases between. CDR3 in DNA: TGTGCCAGCAGTGTCAGGGCGGCGGGGGGCTACACCTTC. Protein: CASSVRAAGGYTF.

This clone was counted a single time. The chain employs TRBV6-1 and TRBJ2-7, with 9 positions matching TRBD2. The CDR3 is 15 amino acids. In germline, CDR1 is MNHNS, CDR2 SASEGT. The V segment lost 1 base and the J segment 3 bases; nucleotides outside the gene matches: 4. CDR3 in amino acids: CASSEDGSGSYEQYF. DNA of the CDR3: TGTGCCAGCAGTGAAGATGGTAGCGGGAGCTACGAGCAGTACTTC.

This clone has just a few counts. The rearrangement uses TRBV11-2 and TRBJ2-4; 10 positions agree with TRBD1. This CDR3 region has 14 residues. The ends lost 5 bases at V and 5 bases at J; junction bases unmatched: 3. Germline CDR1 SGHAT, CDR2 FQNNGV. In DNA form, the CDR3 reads TGTGCCAGCAGCGACAGGGGGCCGGAAAACATTCAGTACTTC. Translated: CASSDRGPENIQYF.

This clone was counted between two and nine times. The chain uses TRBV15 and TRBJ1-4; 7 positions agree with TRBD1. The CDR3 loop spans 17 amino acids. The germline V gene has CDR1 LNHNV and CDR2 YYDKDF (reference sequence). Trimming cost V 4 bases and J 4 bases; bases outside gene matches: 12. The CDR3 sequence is CATSTTSRGKFNEKLFF. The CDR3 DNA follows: TGTGCCACCAGCACAACATCCAGGGGGAAGTTTAATGAAAAACTGTTTTTT.

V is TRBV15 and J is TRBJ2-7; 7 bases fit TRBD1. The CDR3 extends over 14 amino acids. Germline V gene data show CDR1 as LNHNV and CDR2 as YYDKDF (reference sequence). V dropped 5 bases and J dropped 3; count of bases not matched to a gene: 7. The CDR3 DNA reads TGTGCCACCAGCGAACGGGACAGATTCTACGAGCAGTACTTC. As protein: CATSERDRFYEQYF.

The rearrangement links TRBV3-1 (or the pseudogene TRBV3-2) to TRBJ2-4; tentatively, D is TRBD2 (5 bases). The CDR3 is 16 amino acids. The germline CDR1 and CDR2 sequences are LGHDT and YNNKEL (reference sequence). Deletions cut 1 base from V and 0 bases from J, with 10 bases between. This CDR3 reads CASSQGEYLAKNIQYF. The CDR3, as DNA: TGTGCCAGCAGCCAAGGGGAGTATCTAGCCAAAAACATTCAGTACTTC.

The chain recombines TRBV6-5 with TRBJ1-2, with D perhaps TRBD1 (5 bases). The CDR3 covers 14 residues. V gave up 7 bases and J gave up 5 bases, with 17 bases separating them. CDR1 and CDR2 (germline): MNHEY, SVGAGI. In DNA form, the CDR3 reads TGTGCCAGCATTATAGCAGGGTTGCGATATGGCTACACCTTC. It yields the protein CASIIAGLRYGYTF.

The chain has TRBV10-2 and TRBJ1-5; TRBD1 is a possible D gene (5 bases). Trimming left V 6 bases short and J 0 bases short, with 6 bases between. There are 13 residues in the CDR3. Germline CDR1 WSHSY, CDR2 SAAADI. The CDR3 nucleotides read TGCGCCAGCAGAGACAGTAGCAATCAGCCCCAGCATTTT. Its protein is CASRDSSNQPQHF.